The 25 T cell receptor beta chains in this list originate from one sample, sequenced in a study of technical replicates of blood from several donors. Assay: immunoSEQ multiplex PCR; the TCRdb copy retains only in-frame clones and omits some. The profile covers 64,000 or so clones, with more than 75% appearing a single time and 4.5% to 5.5% taken by the ten largest. Sequenced input: PBMCs. The receptors derive from a human donor in good health. Some clones in this sample may be carry-over from other donors' samples.

This chain joins TRBV5-1 and TRBJ2-3; TRBD2 aligns across 11 bases. V gave up 3 bases and J gave up 4 bases; unmatched junction bases: 4. The CDR3 is 15 amino acids. CDR1 SGHRS and CDR2 YFSETQ come from the germline V gene. The CDR3 DNA sequence: TGCGCCAGCAGCTCTAGCGGGGGGATGCCAGATACGCAGTATTTT. Amino acid sequence: CASSSSGGMPDTQYF.

This clone was observed a handful of times. The chain has TRBV6-4 and TRBJ2-1; TRBD2 agrees at 10 bases. CDR1 MRHNA and CDR2 SNTAGT come from the germline V gene. After removal of 3 bases from V and 8 bases from J, the junction contained 7 bases not matched to a gene. CDR3 length: 15 amino acids. CDR3 residues: CASSESGGAGDEQFF. DNA of the CDR3: TGTGCCAGCAGTGAGAGCGGGGGGGCCGGGGATGAGCAGTTCTTC.

V and J are TRBV5-5 and TRBJ2-5; D perhaps matches TRBD1 (6 bases). Trimming took 0 bases from V and 4 from J, leaving 16 bases between them. Germline V CDR1 and CDR2: SGHKS, YYEKEE (reference sequence). The CDR3 is 16 amino acids. The DNA for the CDR3 is TGTGCCAGCAGCTTGGGGGTACAGGGCCAGGGAGAGACCCAGTACTTC. As protein: CASSLGVQGQGETQYF.

In its sample, this clone was seen a few times. This sequence joins TRBV6-4 and TRBJ2-3, with D possibly matching TRBD2 (6 bases). CDR1 is MRHNA, CDR2 SNTAGT, per germline. Deletions cut 4 bases from V and 6 bases from J, with 14 bases between. There are 14 residues in the CDR3. DNA for the CDR3: TGTGCCAGCAGTGCGACCGGGGGTAGTGATACGCAGTATTTT. It encodes CASSATGGSDTQYF.

DNA for the CDR3: TGTGCCTGGAGCTTTCAGGGGGCTCAGCCCCAGCATTTT. This translates into CAWSFQGAQPQHF. The chain links TRBV30 to TRBJ1-5, with 8 bases lining up with TRBD1. Germline V CDR1 and CDR2: GTSNPN, SVGIG (reference sequence). Trimming cost V 3 bases and J 6 bases; bases outside gene matches: 4. This CDR3 is built from 13 residues.

The chain uses TRBV5-4 and TRBJ2-7; D gene ambiguous. The CDR3 totals 15 residues. Germline assignment: CDR1 SGHNT and CDR2 YYREEE (reference sequence). Deletions cut 3 bases from V and 2 bases from J, with 15 bases between. DNA for the CDR3: TGTGCCAGCAGCTACCCCGGAGATACCCCCTACGAGCAGTACTTC. Translation gives CASSYPGDTPYEQYF.

This clone was observed a single time. This rearrangement joins TRBV5-4 to TRBJ1-2, with 10 bases aligning to TRBD1. V lost 4 bases, J lost 6 bases, and 9 bases stayed unmatched. Germline CDR1 SGHNT, CDR2 YYREEE (reference sequence). This CDR3 has 15 residues. The CDR3 sequence: CASSPDRGLSNGYTF. CDR3 coding DNA: TGTGCCAGCAGCCCCGACAGGGGGCTATCGAATGGCTACACCTTC. The complete variable domain, with remaining parts taken from reference TRBV5-4 and TRBJ1-2, reads ETGVTQSPTHLIKTRGQQVTLRCSSQSGHNTVSWYQQALGQGPQFIFQYYREEENGRGNFPPRFSGLQFPNYSSELNVNALELDDSALYLCASSPDRGLSNGYTFGSGTRLTVV.

This chain connects TRBV4-3 to TRBJ1-4, with D possibly matching TRBD1 (5 bases). The CDR3 sequence is 17 residues long. Germline V gene sequence: CDR1 LGHNA, CDR2 YSLEER. Deletions cut 4 bases from V and 14 bases from J, with 29 bases between. CDR3 sequence: CASSLGPEEGRRGGLFF. The CDR3 coding sequence is TGCGCCAGCAGCCTAGGACCCGAGGAAGGCCGGAGGGGCGGGCTGTTTTTT.

V is TRBV4-2 and J is TRBJ1-1; no clear D. Trimming took 2 bases from V and 1 from J, leaving 11 bases between them. Germline CDR1 and CDR2: LGHNA and YNFKEQ. The CDR3 has 15 amino acids. CDR3: CASSQRVVGNTEAFF. The DNA of the CDR3 is TGTGCCAGCAGCCAACGAGTTGTCGGGAACACTGAAGCTTTCTTT.

The chain links TRBV7-2 to TRBJ1-6; 7 bases are a match to TRBD1. CDR3 length equals 14 residues. Germline lookup yields CDR1 SGHTA and CDR2 FQGNSA. V lost 5 bases, J lost 7 bases, and 5 bases stayed unmatched. CDR3 nucleotides: TGTGCCAGCAGCCAGGACAGGAGAAATTCACCCCTCCACTTT. Translation gives CASSQDRRNSPLHF.

CDR3 residues: CASSDGSGGTDTQYF. CDR3 nucleotides: TGTGCCAGCAGTGACGGATCAGGGGGCACAGATACGCAGTATTTT. The rearrangement links TRBV6-4 to TRBJ2-3, with D possibly TRBD1 on 6 matching bases. CDR1 is MRHNA, CDR2 SNTAGT, per germline. This CDR3 region has 15 residues. V lost 2 bases and J lost 1, with 10 bases in between.

The chain is built from TRBV5-1 and TRBJ2-1; 7 bases agree with TRBD2. The CDR3 totals 16 residues. The V and J ends lost 5 bases and 1 base, in that order; junction bases with no gene match: 9. Germline-derived CDR1 and CDR2 are SGHRS and YFSETQ. The CDR3 DNA reads as TGCGCCAGCAGTTTTCTGGCGGGAGCTTCCTACAATGAGCAGTTCTTC. Translated: CASSFLAGASYNEQFF.

The genes are TRBV6-1 and TRBJ2-1; TRBD2 agrees at 8 bases. The V gene's germline CDR1 is MNHNS and CDR2 SASEGT. Trimming at V came to 7 bases and at J to 4 bases, leaving 9 bases not matched to a gene. CDR3 length equals 15 residues. The CDR3: CASTPRTSRYNEQFF. Written as DNA, the CDR3 is TGTGCCAGCACCCCTCGGACTAGCAGATACAATGAGCAGTTCTTC.

This clone has just a few counts. V is TRBV7-2 and J is TRBJ1-2; D is perhaps TRBD1 (5 bases). The CDR3 is 12 residues long. The germline CDR1 and CDR2 sequences are SGHTA and FQGNSA. V was shortened by 6 bases and J by 5 bases, with 10 bases between the two germline ends. CDR3 nucleotide sequence: TGTGCCAGCAGTACAGGTGTTTATGGCTACACCTTC. Translated: CASSTGVYGYTF.

This chain uses TRBV9 with TRBJ2-7; 8 bases fit TRBD2. V was clipped by 0 bases and J by 6 bases; unmatched bases: 5. The CDR3 length is 14 residues. The germline V gene has CDR1 SGDLS and CDR2 YYNGEE. DNA for the CDR3: TGTGCCAGCAGCGTAGCTGGCGGGGGGATCGAGCAGTACTTC. The encoded protein is CASSVAGGGIEQYF.

The rearrangement uses TRBV7-8 and TRBJ1-2, with D possibly TRBD1 on 5 matching bases. CDR1 and CDR2 from the germline V gene are SGHVS and FQNEAQ. The V and J ends lost 2 bases and 5 bases respectively, with 6 bases between them. The CDR3 totals 12 residues. DNA for the CDR3: TGTGCCAGCAGCTTAAAGGGGTATGGCTACACCTTC. Amino acids: CASSLKGYGYTF.

The chain carries TRBV5-5 and TRBJ1-3; 7 nucleotides match TRBD1. V lost 4 bases, J lost 0 bases, and 4 bases stayed unmatched. This CDR3 region has 15 residues. From germline, CDR1 is SGHKS and CDR2 YYEKEE (reference sequence). The CDR3 sequence is CASSRGQVSGNTIYF. In DNA, the CDR3 is TGTGCCAGCAGCCGAGGACAGGTCTCTGGAAACACCATATATTTT.

CDR3 sequence: CASSVGSGPYNEQFF. CDR3 in DNA: TGTGCCAGCAGCGTAGGTAGCGGGCCATACAATGAGCAGTTCTTC. The rearrangement uses TRBV9 and TRBJ2-1, with TRBD2 identical over 7 bases. Germline trimming cut 0 bases from V and 4 bases from J; bases unmatched to any gene: 4. Germline assignment: CDR1 SGDLS and CDR2 YYNGEE. This CDR3 contains 15 residues.

V gene TRBV2 combines with J gene TRBJ2-2, with a weak D call TRBD1 (6 bases). The CDR3 is made up of 14 amino acids. The germline V and J ends were trimmed by 10 bases and 1 base, with 13 bases remaining between them. Germline V CDR1 and CDR2: SNHLY, FYNNEI. The CDR3 DNA is TGTGCCAAAACAGGGTTGGGGAACACCGGGGAGCTGTTTTTT. It is translated as CAKTGLGNTGELFF.

The V gene is TRBV7-2, the J gene TRBJ2-7; D is perhaps TRBD1 (5 bases). V was clipped by 2 bases and J by 3 bases, with 11 bases between them. This CDR3 region has 14 residues. CDR1 and CDR2 from the germline V gene are SGHTA and FQGNSA. The CDR3 nucleotides read TGTGCCAGCAGCTTACACGGCAGGGACTACGAGCAGTACTTC. Amino acids: CASSLHGRDYEQYF.

The chain recombines TRBV19 with TRBJ1-1, with TRBD1 identical over 9 bases. J was trimmed by 3 bases and V by 7 bases; bases with no gene match: 6. Germline values: CDR1 LNHDA, CDR2 SQIVND (reference sequence). This CDR3 contains 14 residues. The CDR3 nucleotides read TGTGCCAGTATGGGGACAGGGAGGGACACTGAAGCTTTCTTT. It specifies CASMGTGRDTEAFF.

The chain recombines TRBV29-1 with TRBJ1-1; D ambiguous. Germline V gives CDR1 SQVTM, CDR2 ANQGSEA. This CDR3 region has 11 residues. The V end lost 7 bases, the J end lost 4 bases, and 10 bases lay between the germline ends. Here the CDR3 reads CSACRGTEAFF. CDR3 in DNA: TGCAGCGCCTGCCGGGGCACTGAAGCTTTCTTT. The complete variable domain, with remaining parts taken from reference TRBV29-1 and TRBJ1-1, reads SAVISQKPSRDICQRGTSLTIQCQVDSQVTMMFWYRQQPGQSLTLIATANQGSEATYESGFVIDKFPISRPNLTFSTLTVSNMSPEDSSIYLCSACRGTEAFFGQGTRLTVV.

The chain's CDR3 is CASSLGYWGGNYGYTF. CDR3 DNA sequence: TGTGCCAGCAGCCTAGGATACTGGGGGGGCAACTATGGCTACACCTTC. This chain connects TRBV5-4 to TRBJ1-2; a possible D gene is TRBD1 (6 bases). In germline, CDR1 is SGHNT, CDR2 YYREEE (reference sequence). The CDR3 runs to 16 residues. The V end was cut by 4 bases, the J end by 2 bases, with 18 bases between.

The chain carries TRBV19 and TRBJ2-4; D is possibly TRBD1 (6 bases). The germline gives CDR1 LNHDA, CDR2 SQIVND (reference sequence). V lost 6 bases to trimming and J lost 0 bases, with 12 bases between them. CDR3 length: 15 residues. The CDR3 sequence is CASRPGTLAKNIQYF. CDR3 nucleotides: TGTGCCAGTAGGCCCGGGACACTAGCCAAAAACATTCAGTACTTC.

The chain employs TRBV5-1 and TRBJ2-7; D may be TRBD2 (6 bases). Trimming left V 0 bases short and J 5 bases short, with 6 bases between. CDR3 length equals 12 residues. CDR1 and CDR2 from the germline V gene are SGHRS and YFSETQ. The CDR3 is CASSLERDEQYF. The CDR3 DNA reads TGCGCCAGCAGCTTGGAGCGGGACGAGCAGTACTTC.